A selection of T cell receptor beta chains follows, all from one sample in a study of cytomegalovirus exposure and HLA in healthy donors. Sequencing was performed with immunoSEQ multiplex PCR; in TCRdb, only in-frame clones are kept and a portion is missing. The profile shows 100,000 to 150,000 clones, 75% to 90% of them singletons. The source material was PBMCs. The receptors derive from a man under 40 in good health and CMV-seropositive. Each CDR3 is given with its conserved first and last residue. A D gene is named only where the DNA matches it firmly. Clone size, where shown, is once, few, many, or a class for clones that have expanded.

D: .; V: TRBV6-5; size: .; J: TRBJ1-3; CDR3: CASSYSKQWNTIYF; DNA: TGTGCCAGCAGTTACTCGAAACAGTGGAACACCATATATTTT
D: TRBD2; V: TRBV11-2; size: .; J: TRBJ2-7; CDR3: CASSSLAGGNSYEQYF; DNA: TGTGCCAGCAGCTCTCTAGCGGGGGGCAACTCCTACGAGCAGTACTTC
D: .; V: TRBV5-1; size: .; J: TRBJ2-1; CDR3: CASSLVQDNEQFF; DNA: TGCGCCAGCAGCTTGGTGCAGGACAATGAGCAGTTCTTC
D: .; V: TRBV6-5; size: once; J: TRBJ1-2; CDR3: CASSSGDGYTF; DNA: TGTGCCAGCAGTTCCGGGGATGGCTACACCTTC
D: .; V: TRBV28; size: few; J: TRBJ1-1; CDR3: CASSFSGAEAFF; DNA: TGTGCCAGCAGTTTTTCAGGGGCTGAAGCTTTCTTT
D: .; V: TRBV27; size: .; J: TRBJ1-1; CDR3: CASSLRGGEAFF; DNA: TGTGCCAGCAGTTTACGCGGAGGAGAAGCTTTCTTT
D: .; V: TRBV29-1; size: few; J: TRBJ2-2; CDR3: CSVDEGLATGELFF; DNA: TGCAGCGTTGATGAGGGTCTTGCCACCGGGGAGCTGTTTTTT
D: TRBD1; V: TRBV9; size: .; J: TRBJ1-1; CDR3: CASSVGTGANTEAFF; DNA: TGTGCCAGCAGCGTCGGGACAGGGGCCAACACTGAAGCTTTCTTT
D: TRBD1; V: TRBV5-6; size: once; J: TRBJ2-3; CDR3: CASSFRDRGFLSTDTQYF; DNA: TGTGCCAGCAGCTTCCGGGACAGGGGCTTCCTTAGCACAGATACGCAGTATTTT
D: TRBD1; V: TRBV19; size: .; J: TRBJ2-7; CDR3: CASSTAGQGGEQYF; DNA: TGTGCCAGTAGTACCGCAGGACAGGGCGGGGAGCAGTACTTC
D: TRBD2; V: TRBV5-6; size: .; J: TRBJ2-3; CDR3: CASSLAGATTDTQYF; DNA: TGTGCCAGCAGCTTAGCGGGGGCTACTACAGATACGCAGTATTTT
D: TRBD1; V: TRBV7-8; size: few; J: TRBJ2-3; CDR3: CASSLLIIPSGGFNTDTQYF; DNA: TGTGCCAGCAGCCTACTAATAATTCCCTCAGGGGGTTTCAACACAGATACGCAGTATTTT
D: TRBD1; V: TRBV30; size: .; J: TRBJ1-6; CDR3: CAWKGDRGGSPLHF; DNA: TGTGCCTGGAAAGGTGACAGGGGAGGATCACCCCTCCACTTT
D: .; V: TRBV6-5; size: .; J: TRBJ2-7; CDR3: CASSLNGRRSYEQYF; DNA: TGTGCCAGCAGCCTCAACGGGAGACGCTCCTACGAGCAGTACTTC
D: .; V: TRBV4-1; size: .; J: TRBJ2-5; CDR3: CASRGQPETQYF; DNA: TGCGCCAGCAGAGGACAGCCGGAGACCCAGTACTTC
D: TRBD2; V: TRBV6-1; size: .; J: TRBJ2-7; CDR3: CASSVTSGTYEQYF; DNA: TGTGCCAGCAGTGTGACTAGCGGTACCTACGAGCAGTACTTC
D: TRBD2; V: TRBV6-5; size: .; J: TRBJ2-3; CDR3: CASSYSGTSSDTQYF; DNA: TGTGCCAGCAGTTATTCCGGGACTAGCTCAGATACGCAGTATTTT
D: .; V: TRBV6-5; size: few; J: TRBJ2-7; CDR3: CASSQPTGVSYEQYF; DNA: TGTGCCAGCAGTCAACCGACAGGTGTGTCCTACGAGCAGTACTTC
D: .; V: TRBV15; size: .; J: TRBJ1-5; CDR3: CATSRDRGPNQPQHF; DNA: TGTGCCACCAGCAGAGATAGGGGCCCCAATCAGCCCCAGCATTTT
D: TRBD2; V: TRBV9; size: .; J: TRBJ2-2; CDR3: CASSVASSGPNTGELFF; DNA: TGTGCCAGCAGCGTAGCCTCTAGCGGACCGAACACCGGGGAGCTGTTTTTT
D: .; V: TRBV6-5; size: .; J: TRBJ1-1; CDR3: CASLSPMNTEAFF; DNA: TGTGCCAGCCTAAGTCCCATGAACACTGAAGCTTTCTTT
D: .; V: TRBV5-6; size: .; J: TRBJ1-4; CDR3: CASIMNSEAQANEKLFF; DNA: TGTGCCAGCATAATGAACAGTGAAGCCCAAGCTAATGAAAAACTGTTTTTT